This T cell receptor (beta chain) came from a study of T cell changes during pregnancy in multiple sclerosis. TCRdb's copy holds only in-frame clones and misses some; the assay was immunoSEQ multiplex PCR. The table shows roughly 52,000 clones, with roughly 94% occurring only once. CDR1 is KGHSY, CDR2 FQNENV, per germline. V dropped 5 bases and J dropped 7 bases, with 11 bases sitting between them. CDR3 size: 12 residues. Sequencing used CD8+ T cells from peripheral blood mononuclear cells, obtained in the third trimester of pregnancy. The receptor comes from a female donor with multiple sclerosis, enrolled in a pregnancy study. The rearrangement uses TRBV16 and TRBJ1-2, with D perhaps TRBD1 (6 bases). Written as DNA, the CDR3 is TGTGCCAGCAGCTACACGACAGGTGGCTACACCTTC. Protein product: CASSYTTGGYTF.